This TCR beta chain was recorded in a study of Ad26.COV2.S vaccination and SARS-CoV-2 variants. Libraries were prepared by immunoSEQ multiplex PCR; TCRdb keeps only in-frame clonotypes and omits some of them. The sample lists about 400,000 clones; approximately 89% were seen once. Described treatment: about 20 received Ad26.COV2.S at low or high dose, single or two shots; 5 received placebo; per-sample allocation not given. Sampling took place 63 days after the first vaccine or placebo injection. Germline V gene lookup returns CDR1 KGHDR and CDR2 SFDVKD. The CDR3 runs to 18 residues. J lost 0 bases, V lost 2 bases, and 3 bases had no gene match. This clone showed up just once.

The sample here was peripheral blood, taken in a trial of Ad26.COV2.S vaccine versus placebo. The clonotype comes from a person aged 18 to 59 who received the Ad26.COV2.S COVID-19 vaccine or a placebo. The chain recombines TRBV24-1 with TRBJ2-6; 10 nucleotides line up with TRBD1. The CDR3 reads CATSDSRTGGSGANVLTF. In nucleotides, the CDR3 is TGTGCCACCAGTGATTCCCGGACAGGGGGCTCTGGGGCCAACGTCCTGACTTTC.